One sample yielded the 24 T cell receptor beta chains listed below, sequenced in a study of OX40 agonist ivuxolimab in advanced cancers. Libraries were prepared by immunoSEQ multiplex PCR; TCRdb keeps only in-frame clonotypes and omits some of them. Seen here are about 11,000 clones, roughly four fifths observed once, and the top ten hold 8.5% to 12%. The input for sequencing was CD4+ or CD8+ T cells sorted from blood, taken in a trial of the OX40 agonist ivuxolimab. These receptors were taken from an adult with an advanced solid tumor such as melanoma, head and neck, liver or kidney cancer.

The rearrangement uses TRBV11-2 and TRBJ2-2, with D possibly matching TRBD1 (6 bases). Deletions cut 3 bases from V and 8 bases from J, with 7 bases between. Germline CDR1 and CDR2: SGHAT and FQNNGV. The length of the CDR3 is 12 residues. CDR3 sequence reads: CASSFQGGELFF. In nucleotides, the CDR3 is TGTGCCAGCAGCTTTCAGGGGGGGGAGCTGTTTTTT. The entire variable domain, with the rest obtained from reference TRBV11-2 and TRBJ2-2, is as follows: EAGVAQSPRYKIIEKRQSVAFWCNPISGHATLYWYQQILGQGPKLLIQFQNNGVVDDSQLPKDRFSAERLKGVDSTLKIQPAKLEDSAVYLCASSFQGGELFFGEGSRLTVL.

The rearrangement uses TRBV11-2 and TRBJ2-5; TRBD2 matches at 8 bases. This CDR3 has 17 residues. The V segment lost 5 bases and the J segment 9 bases; nucleotides outside the gene matches: 20. Germline V gene lookup returns CDR1 SGHAT and CDR2 FQNNGV. This chain's CDR3 is CASSHGSGTLGGWAQYF. As DNA, the CDR3 is TGTGCCAGCAGCCATGGTAGCGGGACTCTCGGAGGGTGGGCCCAGTACTTC. Supplemented by reference TRBV11-2 and TRBJ2-5, the full variable domain reads EAGVAQSPRYKIIEKRQSVAFWCNPISGHATLYWYQQILGQGPKLLIQFQNNGVVDDSQLPKDRFSAERLKGVDSTLKIQPAKLEDSAVYLCASSHGSGTLGGWAQYFGPGTRLLVL.

CDR3 protein: CASSPLAGGRNTGELFF. DNA of the CDR3: TGCGCCAGCAGTCCTCTAGCGGGAGGTCGGAACACCGGGGAGCTGTTTTTT. This chain uses TRBV4-1 with TRBJ2-2, with 11 bases fitting TRBD2. The CDR3 covers 17 residues. The J segment lost 1 base and the V segment lost 6 bases, leaving 7 bases of the junction unmatched. CDR1 and CDR2 (germline): MGHRA, YSYEKL.

V is TRBV5-8 and J is TRBJ2-3; D is undetermined. CDR1 and CDR2 (germline): SGHTS, YDEGEE. The CDR3 covers 12 residues. V shed 1 base and J shed 7 bases, with 7 bases lying between them. CDR3 in DNA: TGTGCCAGCAGCTTGCGGGTGAATACGCAGTATTTT. Amino acids: CASSLRVNTQYF.

This rearrangement joins TRBV28 to TRBJ2-1; 10 nucleotides align to TRBD2. This CDR3 region has 17 residues. Trimming took 3 bases from V and 8 from J; bases not matched to a gene: 13. Germline assignment: CDR1 MDHEN and CDR2 SYDVKM. CDR3 nucleotides: TGTGCCAGCAGTTTCCGGGAGGCTAGCGGGAGAGTCGATGAGCAGTTCTTC. This sequence encodes CASSFREASGRVDEQFF.

The rearrangement joins TRBV28 to TRBJ2-6; 7 bases match TRBD2. CDR1 is MDHEN and CDR2 is SYDVKM in the germline V gene. V shed 6 bases and J 2 bases; nucleotides not matched to a gene: 7. This CDR3 is 16 amino acids long. The CDR3 bases are TGTGCCAGCAGCCCGAGCGGGACGCCTGGGGCCAACGTCCTGACTTTC. Translation: CASSPSGTPGANVLTF.

The J gene is TRBJ2-1, the V gene TRBV9, with D unresolved. This CDR3 spans 16 amino acids. The germline gives CDR1 SGDLS, CDR2 YYNGEE. V gave up 3 bases and J gave up 5 bases, with 18 bases separating them. The CDR3 sequence is CASSGEIASWDNEQFF. The CDR3 DNA reads as TGTGCCAGCAGCGGCGAGATCGCCTCCTGGGACAATGAGCAGTTCTTC.

V and J are TRBV30 and TRBJ1-2; 7 nucleotides line up with TRBD1. Looked up from germline, CDR1 is GTSNPN and CDR2 is SVGIG (reference sequence). The CDR3 covers 17 residues. With V trimmed by 2 bases and J by 1 base, 13 bases remained unmatched. Here the CDR3 reads CAWSRGQGSFINYGYTF. The CDR3 nucleotides are TGTGCCTGGAGTAGGGGGCAGGGTAGTTTTATTAACTATGGCTACACCTTC.

This clone appeared a single time. This chain uses TRBV4-1 with TRBJ1-5; possible D gene TRBD1, 6 bases. Looked up from germline, CDR1 is MGHRA and CDR2 is YSYEKL. The CDR3 has 15 amino acids. Trimming cost V 0 bases and J 6 bases, with 12 bases left between them. The CDR3 nucleotides read TGCGCCAGCAGCCAAGATGCTGGGGGGCGTCAGCCCCAGCATTTT. Amino acid sequence: CASSQDAGGRQPQHF.

The rearrangement joins TRBV5-1 to TRBJ2-7; 12 bases are a match to TRBD2. The CDR3 sequence is 16 residues long. Germline CDR1 and CDR2: SGHRS and YFSETQ. The J segment lost 0 bases and the V segment lost 0 bases, leaving 1 base of the junction unmatched. CDR3 sequence (DNA): TGCGCCAGCAGCTTGGCGGGACTAGCGGGCTCCTACGAGCAGTACTTC. It translates to CASSLAGLAGSYEQYF.

This clone was detected once. The chain has TRBV11-3 and TRBJ2-7; D gene unclear. Germline lookup yields CDR1 SGHNT and CDR2 YENEEA. The V end lost 5 bases, the J end lost 3 bases, and 8 bases lay between the germline ends. The CDR3 totals 12 residues. This CDR3 reads CASSPDGYEQYF. As DNA, the CDR3 is TGTGCCAGCAGCCCGGACGGCTACGAGCAGTACTTC.

The genes are TRBV7-8 and TRBJ1-2; D ambiguous. The germline V and J ends were trimmed by 3 bases and 7 bases, with 9 bases remaining between them. Germline values: CDR1 SGHVS, CDR2 FQNEAQ. This CDR3 has 12 amino acids. The chain's CDR3 is CASSFPFVGYTF. CDR3 DNA sequence: TGTGCCAGCAGCTTCCCTTTTGTTGGCTACACCTTC.

CDR3 DNA: TGTGCCAGCAGTGAAATGTATCGGCTAGCGGGCCTGACCGGGGAGCTGTTTTTT. This sequence encodes CASSEMYRLAGLTGELFF. The chain joins TRBV6-1 to TRBJ2-2; the match to TRBD2 covers 8 bases. The CDR3 is 18 amino acids. Germline V gene lookup returns CDR1 MNHNS and CDR2 SASEGT. V shed 2 bases, J shed 5 bases, and the junction held 13 bases outside the gene matches.

This clone was observed a handful of times. This chain links TRBV6-6 with TRBJ2-4; no definite D call. Deletions cut 2 bases from V and 0 bases from J, with 5 bases between. The CDR3 sequence is 14 residues long. Per germline, CDR1 MNHNY and CDR2 SVGAGI (reference sequence). CDR3 in amino acids: CASSYGGAKNIQYF. In DNA form, the CDR3 reads TGTGCCAGCAGTTACGGTGGAGCCAAAAACATTCAGTACTTC.

The J gene is TRBJ1-6, the V gene TRBV7-9; TRBD1 matches at 7 bases. J lost 0 bases, V lost 5 bases, and 4 bases had no gene match. Germline-derived CDR1 and CDR2 are SEHNR and FQNEAQ (reference sequence). The CDR3 runs 16 residues. The CDR3 here is CASSNRQGSYNSPLHF. CDR3 nucleotides: TGTGCCAGCAGCAACCGACAGGGCTCCTATAATTCACCCCTCCACTTT.

The chain has TRBV6-4 and TRBJ2-1; no definite D call. V lost 4 bases to trimming and J lost 4 bases, with 8 bases between them. CDR1 and CDR2 from the germline V gene are MRHNA and SNTAGT. This CDR3 has 13 amino acids. This CDR3 is CASSVDEYNEQFF. The CDR3 bases are TGTGCCAGCAGTGTCGACGAATACAATGAGCAGTTCTTC.

The V call is TRBV30, the J call TRBJ1-2, with unresolved D. Trimming cost V 5 bases and J 5 bases, with 21 bases left between them. Germline CDR1 GTSNPN, CDR2 SVGIG (reference sequence). The CDR3 consists of 15 residues. The CDR3 sequence: CAWRTVVMSRYGYTF. CDR3 in DNA: TGTGCCTGGCGGACCGTCGTTATGAGTCGTTATGGCTACACCTTC.

V usage is TRBV6-5 and J usage is TRBJ1-5; D is possibly TRBD1 (5 bases). V lost 0 bases and J 7 bases, leaving 10 bases between the germline ends. This CDR3 is built from 14 residues. The germline gives CDR1 MNHEY, CDR2 SVGAGI. CDR3 amino acids: CASSYSRGNQPQHF. CDR3 nucleotide sequence: TGTGCCAGCAGTTACTCGAGGGGAAACCAGCCCCAGCATTTT.

This chain links TRBV4-3 with TRBJ1-5; possibly TRBD1 for D (5 bases). Trimming cost V 0 bases and J 6 bases, with 12 bases left between them. This CDR3 comprises 15 residues. Germline loops: CDR1 LGHNA, CDR2 YSLEER. The CDR3, as DNA: TGCGCCAGCAGCCAAGAGGGGGGGGGTTGTCAGCCCCAGCATTTT. Protein product: CASSQEGGGCQPQHF.

CDR3 region: CASSPIRTSGTYEQYF. CDR3 nucleotides: TGTGCCAGCAGTCCAATAAGGACTAGCGGTACCTACGAGCAGTACTTC. This chain links TRBV27 with TRBJ2-7, with 10 bases matching TRBD2. J was trimmed by 2 bases and V by 5 bases; bases with no gene match: 9. Per the germline V gene, CDR1 is MNHEY and CDR2 is SMNVEV (reference sequence). This CDR3 region has 16 residues.

The chain employs TRBV5-5 and TRBJ2-1; D is possibly TRBD1 or TRBD2 (5 bases each). This CDR3 contains 15 residues. The ends were cut back, 7 bases at V and 8 bases at J, with 22 bases in the middle. Germline values: CDR1 SGHKS, CDR2 YYEKEE (reference sequence). The CDR3 reads CASGARGGSGDEQFF. The CDR3 DNA sequence: TGTGCCAGCGGCGCCCGGGGCGGGTCCGGCGATGAGCAGTTCTTC.

The chain couples TRBV7-8 to TRBJ2-7, with a possible D match to TRBD2 (6 bases). Germline lookup yields CDR1 SGHVS and CDR2 FQNEAQ. Between the trimmed V and J ends, which lost 5 bases and 4 bases, there was a span of 15 bases. The CDR3 covers 14 residues. In DNA form, the CDR3 reads TGTGCCAGCAGCGGAGGGTTGCAGGAATACGAGCAGTACTTC. It encodes CASSGGLQEYEQYF.

The chain has TRBV20-1 and TRBJ1-2; D is possibly TRBD1 (6 bases). The CDR3 contains 11 residues. Per the germline V gene, CDR1 is DFQATT and CDR2 is SNEGSKA (reference sequence). The CDR3 nucleotides are TGCGCATCCAGGGGTAACTATGGCTACACCTTC. Protein sequence: CASRGNYGYTF.

This clone was seen a few times. V and J are TRBV7-2 and TRBJ2-5, with TRBD1 as a possible D gene (5 bases). Germline CDR1 SGHTA, CDR2 FQGNSA. This CDR3 spans 15 amino acids. Trimming removed 0 bases at V and 1 base at J, with 9 bases between. DNA for the CDR3: TGTGCCAGCAGCTTAGCGGGTGACAGCCAAGAGACCCAGTACTTC. It encodes CASSLAGDSQETQYF. The whole variable domain, remainder taken from reference TRBV7-2 and TRBJ2-5, is GAGVSQSPSNKVTEKGKDVELRCDPISGHTALYWYRQSLGQGLEFLIYFQGNSAPDKSGLPSDRFSAERTGGSVSTLTIQRTQQEDSAVYLCASSLAGDSQETQYFGPGTRLLVL.